The 27 T cell receptor beta chains below were found in one sample sequenced in a study of blood T cell repertoires in COVID-19. Profiled with immunoSEQ multiplex PCR; TCRdb holds only in-frame clones, not every one. The data show about 130,000 clones, more than 75% seen once. The sequencing input was peripheral blood. The receptors come from a woman aged 45-59 years who had recovered from COVID-19.

The chain links TRBV4-2 to TRBJ2-2; the match to TRBD2 covers 14 bases. This CDR3 has 18 residues. Germline V lookup: CDR1 LGHNA, CDR2 YNFKEQ. Trimming took 1 base from V and 6 from J; bases not matched to a gene: 7. The CDR3 is CASSQGLAGGLGAGELFF. Written as DNA, the CDR3 is TGTGCCAGCAGCCAAGGACTAGCGGGGGGGCTAGGCGCCGGGGAGCTGTTTTTT.

This clone was seen more than once but under ten times. The chain couples TRBV7-2 to TRBJ1-1; D is undetermined. The CDR3 extends over 13 amino acids. Germline V lookup: CDR1 SGHTA, CDR2 FQGNSA. The V gene lost 1 base and the J gene lost 1 base, with 4 bases spanning the gap. CDR3: CASSLERNTEAFF. The CDR3 DNA follows: TGTGCCAGCAGCTTAGAGAGGAACACTGAAGCTTTCTTT. The complete variable domain, with remaining parts taken from reference TRBV7-2 and TRBJ1-1, reads GAGVSQSPSNKVTEKGKDVELRCDPISGHTALYWYRQSLGQGLEFLIYFQGNSAPDKSGLPSDRFSAERTGGSVSTLTIQRTQQEDSAVYLCASSLERNTEAFFGQGTRLTVV.

The V gene is TRBV11-2, the J gene TRBJ1-1, with D unresolved. With 4 bases removed from V and 0 bases from J, the gap between germline ends came to 12 bases. Germline CDR1 is SGHAT and CDR2 is FQNNGV. The CDR3 runs to 15 residues. The DNA of the CDR3 is TGTGCCAGCAGCTCGTTGGGAGCAGTGAACACTGAAGCTTTCTTT. This encodes CASSSLGAVNTEAFF.

The gene calls are TRBV4-2 and TRBJ2-1; TRBD2 matches 12 bases. The CDR3 sequence is 16 residues long. Germline CDR1 is LGHNA and CDR2 is YNFKEQ. With V trimmed by 0 bases and J by 8 bases, 5 bases remained unmatched. The DNA of the CDR3 is TGTGCCAGCAGCCAAGATGCTAGCGGGAGGGAGGATGAGCAGTTCTTC. Translation gives CASSQDASGREDEQFF.

This chain links TRBV29-1 with TRBJ2-1; no clear D gene. This CDR3 spans 14 amino acids. V was shortened by 6 bases and J by 0 bases, with 12 bases between the two germline ends. The germline CDR1 and CDR2 sequences are SQVTM and ANQGSEA. The DNA for the CDR3 is TGCAGCGTGCCCTCCATCTACTCCTACAATGAGCAGTTCTTC. This translates into CSVPSIYSYNEQFF.

The chain has TRBV7-2 and TRBJ2-3; TRBD2 matches 7 bases. The J segment lost 2 bases and the V segment lost 3 bases, leaving 8 bases of the junction unmatched. CDR3 length equals 16 residues. The germline CDR1 and CDR2 sequences are SGHTA and FQGNSA. The CDR3 region is CASSLSGDPVTDTQYF. The CDR3 nucleotides are TGTGCCAGCAGCTTGAGCGGGGACCCTGTCACAGATACGCAGTATTTT.

By share of the sample, this clone is medium-sized. The chain joins TRBV4-3 to TRBJ2-1, with 10 bases that match TRBD2. The germline gives CDR1 LGHNA, CDR2 YSLEER. The CDR3 runs 16 residues. Trimming cost V 1 base and J 7 bases; bases outside gene matches: 7. The CDR3 here is CASSQALAGDWNEQFF. The CDR3 DNA is TGCGCCAGCAGCCAAGCTCTAGCGGGAGATTGGAATGAGCAGTTCTTC.

The chain combines TRBV3-1 (or the pseudogene TRBV3-2) with TRBJ2-7, with D hard to call. The ends were cut back, 4 bases at V and 7 bases at J, with 11 bases in the middle. The germline CDR1 and CDR2 sequences are LGHDT and YNNKEL (reference sequence). This CDR3 contains 12 residues. CDR3 DNA: TGTGCCAGCAGCCGCTCGGTTGTAGAGCAGTACTTC. It codes for CASSRSVVEQYF.

The rearrangement links TRBV2 to TRBJ2-5, with 9 bases aligning to TRBD2. Germline V gene lookup returns CDR1 SNHLY and CDR2 FYNNEI. Trimming cost V 4 bases and J 5 bases; bases outside gene matches: 14. CDR3 length: 17 residues. CDR3 amino acids: CASSAPPSRGGRETQYF. In nucleotides, the CDR3 is TGTGCCAGCAGTGCCCCTCCTTCGCGGGGGGGCCGGGAGACCCAGTACTTC.

The chain has TRBV27 and TRBJ2-3, with 11 bases fitting TRBD2. Looked up from germline, CDR1 is MNHEY and CDR2 is SMNVEV (reference sequence). V lost 5 bases to trimming and J lost 2 bases; unmatched junction nucleotides: 6. This CDR3 has 16 amino acids. The CDR3 reads CASSTLAGENTDTQYF. As DNA, the CDR3 is TGTGCCAGCAGTACACTAGCGGGGGAGAACACAGATACGCAGTATTTT.

The V call is TRBV24-1, the J call TRBJ2-7; TRBD2 matches at 12 bases. From germline, CDR1 is KGHDR and CDR2 SFDVKD. The V and J ends lost 2 bases and 5 bases, in that order; junction bases with no gene match: 6. This CDR3 spans 16 amino acids. The CDR3 spells CATSDSRLAGANEQYF. CDR3 nucleotides: TGTGCCACCAGTGATTCCCGACTAGCGGGAGCTAACGAGCAGTACTTC.

The rearrangement uses TRBV7-2 and TRBJ2-2; D unresolved. This CDR3 comprises 12 residues. The ends were cut back, 5 bases at V and 7 bases at J, with 8 bases in the middle. Germline CDR1 SGHTA, CDR2 FQGNSA. CDR3 coding DNA: TGTGCCAGCAGCCCTTATATCGGGGAGCTGTTTTTT. Its protein product is CASSPYIGELFF.

The V gene is TRBV11-3, the J gene TRBJ2-7; 8 bases align to TRBD1. Germline lookup yields CDR1 SGHNT and CDR2 YENEEA. The CDR3 has 12 residues. The J segment lost 4 bases and the V segment lost 8 bases, leaving 4 bases of the junction unmatched. The CDR3 DNA is TGTGCCAGCGTTGGACAGGGTTACGAGCAGTACTTC. Residues: CASVGQGYEQYF.

This clone was seen many times. The chain carries TRBV7-3 and TRBJ2-1; D unresolved. Germline V lookup: CDR1 SGHTA, CDR2 FQGTGA. The CDR3 is 14 amino acids. V lost 3 bases and J 4 bases, leaving 10 bases between the germline ends. CDR3 DNA: TGTGCCAGCAGCTTCGGGTATCCTTACAATGAGCAGTTCTTC. Its protein product is CASSFGYPYNEQFF.

The CDR3 region is CAWSRQSGGYTF. The CDR3 DNA reads TGTGCCTGGAGCAGACAGTCTGGAGGCTACACCTTC. The V call is TRBV30, the J call TRBJ1-2, with a weak D call TRBD1 (5 bases). Trimming left V 3 bases short and J 8 bases short, with 13 bases between. CDR1 is GTSNPN, CDR2 SVGIG, per germline (reference sequence). The CDR3 is 12 residues long.

The V and J genes are TRBV19 and TRBJ2-1; 10 positions match TRBD2. Trimming took 6 bases from V and 2 from J; bases not matched to a gene: 7. Germline V lookup: CDR1 LNHDA, CDR2 SQIVND (reference sequence). The CDR3 covers 16 residues. In DNA form, the CDR3 reads TGTGCCAGTAGGACCTCTAGCGGGAGCCCCTACAATGAGCAGTTCTTC. As protein: CASRTSSGSPYNEQFF. Combining the CDR3 with reference TRBV19 and TRBJ2-1 gives the whole variable domain DGGITQSPKYLFRKEGQNVTLSCEQNLNHDAMYWYRQDPGQGLRLIYYSQIVNDFQKGDIAEGYSVSREKKESFPLTVTSAQKNPTAFYLCASRTSSGSPYNEQFFGPGTRLTVL.

The rearrangement uses TRBV18 and TRBJ1-1; TRBD1 matches at 10 bases. Germline CDR1 KGHSH, CDR2 LQKENI. Trimming took 5 bases from V and 4 from J; bases not matched to a gene: 4. CDR3 length: 14 residues. The DNA for the CDR3 is TGTGCCAGCTCAAGGGACAGGGGTGGCACTGAAGCTTTCTTT. Protein: CASSRDRGGTEAFF.

The genes are TRBV11-3 and TRBJ2-7, with TRBD2 matching 9 bases. This CDR3 is built from 17 residues. CDR1 is SGHNT and CDR2 is YENEEA in the germline V gene. J gave up 0 bases and V 5 bases, and 11 bases lay outside the gene matches. The CDR3 region is CASSRQQSGRPSYEQYF. CDR3 in DNA: TGTGCCAGCAGCAGACAGCAGAGCGGGAGGCCCTCCTACGAGCAGTACTTC.

The CDR3 is CATSWLAGETNTGELFF. CDR3 DNA: TGTGCCACCAGTTGGCTAGCGGGAGAAACGAACACCGGGGAGCTGTTTTTT. This chain connects TRBV15 to TRBJ2-2; TRBD2 matches at 10 bases. V was clipped by 6 bases and J by 0 bases; unmatched bases: 7. The CDR3 contains 17 residues. Looked up from germline, CDR1 is LNHNV and CDR2 is YYDKDF (reference sequence).

The chain is built from TRBV5-1 and TRBJ2-4; 12 nucleotides agree with TRBD2. This CDR3 has 15 residues. CDR1 and CDR2 (germline): SGHRS, YFSETQ. V lost 2 bases to trimming and J lost 6 bases; unmatched junction nucleotides: 3. The CDR3, as DNA: TGCGCCAGCAGCTTTACTAGCGGGGGGTCAAACATTCAGTACTTC. This gives the protein CASSFTSGGSNIQYF.

This clone was counted only a few times. The V gene is TRBV14, the J gene TRBJ2-5; TRBD2 agrees at 15 bases. The CDR3 has 16 amino acids. CDR1 is SGHDN, CDR2 FVKESK, per germline. The junction had 7 bases not matched to a gene; V was cut back by 4 bases and J by 7 bases. The DNA of the CDR3 is TGTGCCAGCAGCCCAGGGACTAGCGGGAGGCAGGGGACCCAGTACTTC. Protein: CASSPGTSGRQGTQYF.

The chain uses TRBV4-3 and TRBJ1-2, with D possibly being TRBD1 (5 bases). The V end was cut by 0 bases, the J end by 6 bases, with 11 bases between. Germline CDR1 LGHNA, CDR2 YSLEER. CDR3 length: 14 residues. The CDR3 sequence: CASSQDRVGDGYTF. CDR3 DNA: TGCGCCAGCAGCCAAGACAGGGTAGGGGATGGCTACACCTTC.

This rearrangement joins TRBV5-1 to TRBJ2-1; the match to TRBD1 covers 7 bases. The CDR3 contains 15 residues. J was trimmed by 0 bases and V by 6 bases; bases with no gene match: 6. Germline V lookup: CDR1 SGHRS, CDR2 YFSETQ. CDR3 amino acids: CASTTGASSYNEQFF. In DNA form, the CDR3 reads TGCGCCAGCACCACAGGGGCTAGCTCCTACAATGAGCAGTTCTTC.

The chain has TRBV13 and TRBJ2-7, with 9 bases aligning to TRBD2. Germline V gene sequence: CDR1 PRHDT, CDR2 FYEKMQ (reference sequence). The CDR3 runs to 15 residues. J was trimmed by 5 bases and V by 1 base; bases with no gene match: 6. The CDR3 loop reads CASSLEVAGVDEQYF. The CDR3 DNA reads as TGTGCCAGCAGCTTAGAGGTAGCGGGAGTTGACGAGCAGTACTTC.

This chain joins TRBV25-1 and TRBJ2-7; a possible D gene is TRBD1 (6 bases). The CDR3 sequence is 14 residues long. The V gene's germline CDR1 is MGHDK and CDR2 SYGVNS. V lost 2 bases and J 3 bases, leaving 11 bases between the germline ends. For the CDR3, the DNA is TGTGCCAGCAGTGAAGGTGGACAGCACTACGAGCAGTACTTC. It yields the protein CASSEGGQHYEQYF.

V gene TRBV6-2 or TRBV6-3 combines with J gene TRBJ2-5; weak D call: TRBD2 (6 bases). The germline V gene has CDR1 MNHEY and CDR2 SVGEGT. The CDR3 contains 13 residues. Deletions cut 6 bases from V and 7 bases from J, with 15 bases between. The CDR3 DNA sequence: TGTGCCAGCAGCAACGGGACTCCCCGGACCCAGTACTTC. Encoded protein: CASSNGTPRTQYF.

V usage is TRBV12-3 or TRBV12-4 and J usage is TRBJ1-2, with D unclear. This CDR3 has 11 residues. Trimming took off 2 bases at V and 8 bases at J, with 6 bases between the two ends. CDR3 sequence reads: CASSLSGGYTF. The CDR3 region has the DNA TGTGCCAGCAGTTTATCGGGAGGCTACACCTTC.